The 31 T cell receptor beta chains below all came from one sample that was sequenced in a study of identical twins. In TCRdb, the 5' RACE reads were re-called with MiXCR into one record per CDR3 protein. The top ten clones hold over 0.25% of a sample with 1.5 million to 2 million distinct CDR3 sequences, roughly a third of them seen once. Sample: cord blood. The receptors were sampled from a newborn girl in good health.

With regard to this clonotype: One end of the junction fails to match germline, which may point to a read error. The gene calls are TRBV19 and TRBJ1-2, with a possible D match to TRBD1 (6 bases). The CDR3 totals 13 residues. Germline lookup yields CDR1 LNHDA and CDR2 SQIVND (reference sequence). CDR3 nucleotide sequence: TGTGCCAGTGGTATAGGGACAAAATATGGCTACACCTTC. Translated: CASGIGTKYGYTF.

This clonotype was observed a handful of times. This rearrangement joins TRBV2 to TRBJ1-5; D uncertain. The V gene lost 6 bases and the J gene lost 4 bases, with 10 bases spanning the gap. CDR3 length: 13 residues. Germline V gene data show CDR1 as SNHLY and CDR2 as FYNNEI. For the CDR3, the DNA is TGTGCCAGCAGCGGGTTCAGTAATCAGCCCCAGCATTTT. Protein sequence: CASSGFSNQPQHF.

The chain joins TRBV6-1 to TRBJ1-1; 11 bases are a match to TRBD1. V was clipped by 1 base and J by 5 bases; unmatched bases: 3. From germline, CDR1 is MNHNS and CDR2 SASEGT. The CDR3 is made up of 15 amino acids. CDR3 loop: CASSEGTGGATEAFF. In nucleotides, the CDR3 is TGTGCCAGCAGTGAAGGGACAGGGGGCGCGACTGAAGCTTTCTTT.

The J gene is TRBJ1-5, the V gene TRBV2, with 7 bases fitting TRBD1. CDR3 size: 13 residues. Germline V lookup: CDR1 SNHLY, CDR2 FYNNEI. V dropped 6 bases and J dropped 7; count of bases not matched to a gene: 6. The CDR3 region is CASREQGTQPQHF. As DNA, the CDR3 is TGTGCCAGCAGGGAACAGGGGACCCAGCCCCAGCATTTT.

V and J are TRBV28 and TRBJ1-5; tentative D call: TRBD1 (6 bases). V was clipped by 4 bases and J by 5 bases, with 15 bases between them. Germline CDR1 reads MDHEN; CDR2 reads SYDVKM. The CDR3 is 15 amino acids. This CDR3 reads CASSSGGWGHQPQHF. DNA for the CDR3: TGTGCCAGCAGTTCCGGAGGGTGGGGGCATCAGCCCCAGCATTTT. Full variable domain (outside the CDR3, taken from reference TRBV28 and TRBJ1-5): DVKVTQSSRYLVKRTGEKVFLECVQDMDHENMFWYRQDPGLGLRLIYFSYDVKMKEKGDIPEGYSVSREKKERFSLILESASTNQTSMYLCASSSGGWGHQPQHFGDGTRLSIL.

This chain joins TRBV13 and TRBJ2-3, with 7 nucleotides matching TRBD2. The CDR3 consists of 14 residues. V lost 7 bases, J lost 2 bases, and 6 bases stayed unmatched. Looked up from germline, CDR1 is PRHDT and CDR2 is FYEKMQ (reference sequence). CDR3 loop: CASTGGGSTDTQYF. DNA of the CDR3: TGTGCCAGCACCGGCGGGGGATCCACAGATACGCAGTATTTT.

V is TRBV11-3 and J is TRBJ2-7; D remains unclear. CDR1 is SGHNT, CDR2 YENEEA, per germline. The CDR3 loop spans 14 amino acids. The V end lost 1 base, the J end lost 7 bases, and 14 bases lay between the germline ends. CDR3 bases: TGTGCCAGCAGCTTAGGTAGGAGTTGGAATGAGCAGTACTTC. It translates to CASSLGRSWNEQYF.

This clonotype turned up a few times. This chain uses TRBV4-2 with TRBJ2-2; TRBD2 aligns across 10 bases. Losses at the gene ends were 0 bases for V and 5 bases for J; bases not matched to a gene: 3. Per the germline V gene, CDR1 is LGHNA and CDR2 is YNFKEQ. The CDR3 loop spans 16 amino acids. CDR3 coding DNA: TGTGCCAGCAGCCAAGATAGCGGGGGGTGGACCGGGGAGCTGTTTTTT. Translating gives CASSQDSGGWTGELFF.

The chain joins TRBV13 to TRBJ2-5; D gene ambiguous. Germline V CDR1 and CDR2: PRHDT, FYEKMQ (reference sequence). Trimming cost V 0 bases and J 1 base, with 6 bases left between them. The CDR3 extends over 14 amino acids. The CDR3 here is CASSLGWGQETQYF. For the CDR3, the DNA is TGTGCCAGCAGCTTAGGTTGGGGCCAAGAGACCCAGTACTTC.

This clonotype occurred a few times. This chain uses TRBV20-1 with TRBJ1-2; D is uncertain. The CDR3 has 9 amino acids. Per the germline V gene, CDR1 is DFQATT and CDR2 is SNEGSKA (reference sequence). The CDR3: CTPGYGYTF. The CDR3 DNA reads as TGCACTCCCGGCTATGGCTACACCTTC.

Worth noting for this clonotype: A much larger clone lies one base from this, so it may be a read error. The CDR3 loop reads CASSESLAPRRNEQFF. The CDR3 nucleotides are TGTGCCAGCAGTGAGAGTCTAGCCCCCAGGCGCAATGAGCAGTTCTTC. The chain combines TRBV2 with TRBJ2-1; D perhaps matches TRBD2 (5 bases). V lost 3 bases, J lost 6 bases, and 18 bases lay in between. CDR3 length: 16 amino acids. Germline V lookup: CDR1 SNHLY, CDR2 FYNNEI.

The chain has TRBV5-1 and TRBJ1-5; D gene ambiguous. Trimming stripped 1 base from V and 1 base from J, with 9 bases between. This CDR3 has 15 amino acids. The germline V gene encodes CDR1 SGHRS and CDR2 YFSETQ. CDR3 nucleotides: TGCGCCAGCAGCTTGTCGGGTGAAAGCAATCAGCCCCAGCATTTT. This sequence encodes CASSLSGESNQPQHF.

This clonotype was found many times. This chain connects TRBV27 to TRBJ2-1; a possible D gene is TRBD2 (6 bases). V was cut by 1 base and J by 6 bases, with 16 bases left in between. CDR3 length equals 16 residues. Germline loops: CDR1 MNHEY, CDR2 SMNVEV (reference sequence). This chain's CDR3 is CASSLYRGVGGNEQFF. CDR3 bases: TGTGCCAGCAGTTTATACCGAGGTGTGGGGGGCAATGAGCAGTTCTTC.

This clonotype was counted between two and nine times. The V gene is TRBV4-1, the J gene TRBJ1-1; D gene unclear. Germline CDR1 and CDR2: MGHRA and YSYEKL. The V end lost 1 base, the J end lost 4 bases, and 13 bases lay between the germline ends. The CDR3 contains 15 residues. The CDR3 spells CASSQGWALGTEAFF. The DNA of the CDR3 is TGCGCCAGCAGCCAAGGATGGGCGCTAGGCACTGAAGCTTTCTTT.

This clonotype was observed a few times. The chain links TRBV20-1 to TRBJ1-2; 7 bases are a match to TRBD1. The CDR3 covers 13 residues. Germline CDR1 DFQATT, CDR2 SNEGSKA (reference sequence). With V trimmed by 3 bases and J by 3 bases, 4 bases remained unmatched. The CDR3 protein is CSASFDRDYGYTF. In DNA form, the CDR3 reads TGCAGTGCTAGTTTCGACAGGGACTATGGCTACACCTTC.

This clonotype was seen only a few times. The chain links TRBV28 to TRBJ2-3, with TRBD1 matching 8 bases. The CDR3 spans 15 residues. V lost 5 bases to trimming and J lost 2 bases; unmatched junction nucleotides: 6. Germline assignment: CDR1 MDHEN and CDR2 SYDVKM. The CDR3 sequence: CASSGRDRYTDTQYF. The CDR3 DNA sequence: TGTGCCAGCAGTGGCCGGGACAGGTACACAGATACGCAGTATTTT.

This clonotype was seen only a few times. The rearrangement uses TRBV15 and TRBJ2-7; no clear D. Germline-derived CDR1 and CDR2 are LNHNV and YYDKDF (reference sequence). The CDR3 contains 14 residues. V was shortened by 0 bases and J by 3 bases, with 9 bases between the two germline ends. The CDR3 loop is CATSRDLGSYEQYF. The CDR3 DNA is TGTGCCACCAGCAGAGATTTAGGCAGCTACGAGCAGTACTTC.

This rearrangement joins TRBV29-1 to TRBJ2-7, with TRBD2 matching 7 bases. Losses at the gene ends were 0 bases for V and 7 bases for J; bases not matched to a gene: 9. The CDR3 is made up of 14 amino acids. The V gene's germline CDR1 is SQVTM and CDR2 ANQGSEA. This CDR3 reads CSVEDRGRADEQYF. CDR3 sequence (DNA): TGCAGCGTTGAAGATCGGGGGAGGGCTGATGAGCAGTACTTC.

The gene calls are TRBV20-1 and TRBJ2-7; a possible D gene is TRBD2 (6 bases). CDR1 DFQATT and CDR2 SNEGSKA come from the germline V gene (reference sequence). V lost 0 bases, J lost 3 bases, and 15 bases lay in between. The CDR3 spans 15 residues. The CDR3 reads CSARDWSGVHYEQYF. Here the CDR3 DNA reads TGCAGTGCTAGAGATTGGTCGGGGGTCCACTACGAGCAGTACTTC.

The chain employs TRBV12-3 or TRBV12-4 and TRBJ1-6; 7 bases fit TRBD1. CDR3 size: 16 residues. Trimming took 6 bases from V and 7 from J; bases not matched to a gene: 12. CDR3 residues: CASRARTGTVNSPLHF. In DNA form, the CDR3 reads TGTGCCAGCAGAGCACGGACAGGAACTGTGAATTCACCCCTCCACTTT.

This clonotype was detected a few times. This rearrangement joins TRBV6-1 to TRBJ1-6; tentative D call: TRBD1 (5 bases). This CDR3 is 15 amino acids long. The germline V and J ends were trimmed by 2 bases and 11 bases, with 16 bases remaining between them. Per germline, CDR1 MNHNS and CDR2 SASEGT. The CDR3 here is CASSESRQGLTPLHF. The CDR3 nucleotides are TGTGCCAGCAGTGAAAGTCGGCAGGGCCTCACACCCCTCCACTTT.

This clonotype was counted at least ten times. The chain joins TRBV27 to TRBJ1-2, with D unclear. The CDR3 consists of 13 residues. Germline V CDR1 and CDR2: MNHEY, SMNVEV (reference sequence). The V end lost 0 bases, the J end lost 8 bases, and 10 bases lay between the germline ends. DNA for the CDR3: TGTGCCAGCAGTTTATCTTACGGGGAAGGCTACACCTTC. Translating gives CASSLSYGEGYTF.

This clonotype appeared a few times. The chain combines TRBV4-1 with TRBJ2-1, with 7 bases matching TRBD2. Germline CDR1 reads MGHRA; CDR2 reads YSYEKL. The J segment lost 6 bases and the V segment lost 6 bases, leaving 11 bases of the junction unmatched. This CDR3 is built from 15 residues. In DNA, the CDR3 is TGCGCCAGCAGACGGGGGTGGGAGGGTAGCAATGAGCAGTTCTTC. Residues: CASRRGWEGSNEQFF.

V gene TRBV29-1 combines with J gene TRBJ2-3; 9 positions match TRBD2. The CDR3 runs to 14 residues. Per the germline V gene, CDR1 is SQVTM and CDR2 is ANQGSEA. V dropped 4 bases and J dropped 4; count of bases not matched to a gene: 6. The CDR3 is CSVGGLAVADTQYF. CDR3 nucleotides: TGCAGCGTTGGGGGACTAGCAGTGGCAGATACGCAGTATTTT.

The chain is built from TRBV7-9 and TRBJ2-1; D is unresolved. V dropped 5 bases and J dropped 4 bases, with 12 bases sitting between them. Looked up from germline, CDR1 is SEHNR and CDR2 is FQNEAQ (reference sequence). CDR3 length equals 14 residues. DNA for the CDR3: TGTGCCAGCAGCCCTGAACCCGCGTACAATGAGCAGTTCTTC. It yields the protein CASSPEPAYNEQFF.

The genes are TRBV20-1 and TRBJ2-4, with a weak D call TRBD1 (5 bases). The tail of the sequence fits TRBJ2-7 better, so the J call may be wrong. This CDR3 comprises 14 residues. The V gene's germline CDR1 is DFQATT and CDR2 SNEGSKA (reference sequence). This CDR3 is CSAREGARPYEQYF. The CDR3 region has the DNA TGCAGTGCTAGAGAAGGGGCTAGGCCCTACGAGCAGTACTTC.

The CDR3 sequence: CASSFRDRHASGANVLTF. CDR3 DNA sequence: TGCGCCAGCAGCTTTCGGGACAGACACGCCTCTGGGGCCAACGTCCTGACTTTC. The rearrangement joins TRBV4-1 to TRBJ2-6; 7 bases match TRBD1. V trimming: 5 bases; J trimming: 0 bases; junction bases outside the gene matches: 10. CDR3 length equals 18 residues. Germline loops: CDR1 MGHRA, CDR2 YSYEKL.

This clonotype was counted between two and nine times. V usage is TRBV7-2 and J usage is TRBJ2-1; 7 nucleotides align to TRBD2. Trimming took 5 bases from V and 2 from J; bases not matched to a gene: 9. The CDR3 has 16 amino acids. The germline CDR1 and CDR2 sequences are SGHTA and FQGNSA. The CDR3, as DNA: TGTGCCAGCAGCCTTTTAGTGGGGGGGACCTACAATGAGCAGTTCTTC. As protein: CASSLLVGGTYNEQFF.

This chain connects TRBV12-3 or TRBV12-4 to TRBJ2-3; D could derive from TRBD1 or TRBD2 (5 bases each). The V and J ends lost 3 bases and 1 base respectively, with 14 bases between them. This CDR3 comprises 16 residues. The CDR3 DNA is TGTGCCAGCAGTTTCGGACGGGGCGGGCGCACAGATACGCAGTATTTT. Its protein is CASSFGRGGRTDTQYF.

The CDR3 nucleotides read TGTGCCAGCAGCCAACCCTCGACAGGGTGGGGCACAGATACGCAGTATTTT. Its translation: CASSQPSTGWGTDTQYF. The rearrangement joins TRBV12-3 or TRBV12-4 to TRBJ2-3; 7 positions agree with TRBD1. Trimming cost V 6 bases and J 1 base; bases outside gene matches: 13. The CDR3 extends over 17 amino acids.

The chain links TRBV20-1 to TRBJ1-6; D is perhaps TRBD1 (5 bases). Trimming removed 1 base at V and 7 bases at J, with 14 bases between. CDR1 and CDR2 from the germline V gene are DFQATT and SNEGSKA (reference sequence). This CDR3 comprises 15 residues. CDR3 DNA sequence: TGCAGTGCTAGAGGGGGGACGTCGGGAAATTCACCCCTCCACTTT. Protein product: CSARGGTSGNSPLHF.